A selection of T cell receptor beta chains follows, all from one sample in a study of T-cell memory formation after mild COVID-19. MiXCR was run by TCRdb on the 5' RACE reads, yielding one entry per CDR3 protein. The sample holds roughly 150,000 distinct CDR3 sequences; 11% to 15% are singletons and the top ten take around 30%. Sequencing used PBMCs or a T cell subset sorted from them (not recorded which). These receptors were collected from an adult woman who had mild COVID-19 (a few samples of this study predate the infection). Cell type and time point are not known. CDR3s include the opening cysteine and the closing phenylalanine or tryptophan. The D gene is left open where the match is weak.

d_call j_call v_call cdr3_aa
TRBD1 TRBJ1-2 TRBV20-1 CSAEGGIGYGYTF
- TRBJ2-4 TRBV5-1 CASSARGSKNIQYF
- TRBJ2-1 TRBV13 CASSIGAAPSYNEQFF
- TRBJ1-1 TRBV3-1 CASSQVYGSGREGTEAFF
- TRBJ2-7 TRBV19 CASSIGLQSEQYF
- TRBJ2-5 TRBV24-1 CATRGVEGTQETQYF
- TRBJ2-1 TRBV24-1 CATSDLGTPGYNEQFF
- TRBJ2-1 TRBV3-1 CASSHDATAAEQFF
- TRBJ2-7 TRBV20-1 CSARHPGEPYEQYF
- TRBJ1-1 TRBV7-9 CASSLYELDRKAFF
- TRBJ2-3 TRBV7-8 CASSPSRGSTDTQYF
TRBD1 TRBJ2-7 TRBV27 CASKAGQGSYEQYF
- TRBJ1-1 TRBV7-2 CASSSGGYTEAFF
- TRBJ2-5 TRBV9 CASSVDGFVETQYF
- TRBJ2-2 TRBV29-1 CSVGITGELFF
TRBD1 TRBJ1-6 TRBV25-1 CASSLTGQDSPLHF
- TRBJ1-1 TRBV5-5 CASTWEVNTEAFF
TRBD1 TRBJ2-7 TRBV4-3 CASSQDTGDSYEQYF
- TRBJ1-3 TRBV9 CASSTGGGAAGNTIYF
TRBD2 TRBJ2-1 TRBV7-9 CASSSAVWREGNGEPNEQFF
- TRBJ1-1 TRBV18 CASSPGATLEAFF
TRBD1 TRBJ2-2 TRBV4-3 CASSQDGTGANTGELFF
- TRBJ1-2 TRBV7-6 CARSPTENVNYGYTF
- TRBJ2-7 TRBV7-8 CASSLERTYEQYF
- TRBJ2-6 TRBV2 CASSERGLAGDLRAGANVLTF
- TRBJ1-2 TRBV29-1 CSVRSDGYTF
- TRBJ2-7 TRBV20-1 CSARDIGSYEQYF
- TRBJ2-1 TRBV5-6 CASSLVGDEQFF
- TRBJ2-7 TRBV20-1 CSAQGGSYEQYF
- TRBJ1-1 TRBV12-3/TRBV12-4 CASSAPGRGHTEAFF
- TRBJ2-7 TRBV9 CASSPSGLYEQYF
- TRBJ1-1 TRBV6-5 CASTNRVETEAFF
TRBD1 TRBJ1-2 TRBV24-1 CATLEGAYNYGYTF
- TRBJ2-7 TRBV3-1 CASSQDFSTRSYEQYF
- TRBJ1-3 TRBV15 CATSRGGPASSGNTIYF
- TRBJ2-7 TRBV5-1 CASSHPRDSSSYEQYF